Detailed here is one T cell receptor (beta chain). The source of the sample is a study of blood T cell repertoires in COVID-19. Study summary: The origin of the acute and convalescent COVID-19 samples was the United States, Italy and Spain. PBMCs, B-cell-depleted T cells, or T cells provided the cDNA or gDNA that made up the material.

Original data processing: Reference gene primer amplification gave estimated nucleated cell counts. The data were produced by immunoSEQ multiplex PCR, yet TCRdb's version contains in-frame clones alone and is incomplete. Clone size and the V and J calls come from that table; the DNA yielded D and trimming. The table records hundreds of thousands of clones, 89% of them present only once. The ends were cut back, 0 bases at V and 2 bases at J, with 8 bases in the middle. CDR3 size: 14 residues. Germline V gene lookup returns CDR1 LGHNA and CDR2 YNFKEQ. The rearrangement links TRBV4-2 to TRBJ2-7; D not resolved. The receptor was isolated from a woman in her sixties with acute or convalescent COVID-19. What was sequenced was peripheral blood. For the CDR3, the DNA is TGTGCCAGCAGCCAAGATGGGCATACCTACGAGCAGTACTTC. This codes for CASSQDGHTYEQYF.